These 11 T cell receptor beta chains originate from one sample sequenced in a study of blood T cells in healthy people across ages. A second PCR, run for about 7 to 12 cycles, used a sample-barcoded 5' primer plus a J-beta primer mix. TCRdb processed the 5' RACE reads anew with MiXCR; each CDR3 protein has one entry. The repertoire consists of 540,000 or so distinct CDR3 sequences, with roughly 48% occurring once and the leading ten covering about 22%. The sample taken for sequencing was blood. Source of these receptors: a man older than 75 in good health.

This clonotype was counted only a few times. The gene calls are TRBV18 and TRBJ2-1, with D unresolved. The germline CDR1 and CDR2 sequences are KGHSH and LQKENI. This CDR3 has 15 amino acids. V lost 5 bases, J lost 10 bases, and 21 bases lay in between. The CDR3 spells CASSSKITSGGEQFF. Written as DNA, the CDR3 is TGTGCCAGCTCAAGTAAGATCACGTCCGGTGGGGAGCAGTTCTTC.

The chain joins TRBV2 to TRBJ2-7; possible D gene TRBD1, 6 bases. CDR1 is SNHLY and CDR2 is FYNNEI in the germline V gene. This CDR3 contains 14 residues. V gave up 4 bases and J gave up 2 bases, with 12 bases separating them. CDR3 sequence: CASSVRTDTYEQYF. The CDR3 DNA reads TGTGCCAGCAGTGTAAGGACAGACACCTACGAGCAGTACTTC.

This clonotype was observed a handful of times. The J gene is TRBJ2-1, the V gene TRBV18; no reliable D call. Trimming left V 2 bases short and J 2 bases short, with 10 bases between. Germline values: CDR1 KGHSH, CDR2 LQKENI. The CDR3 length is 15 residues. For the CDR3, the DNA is TGTGCCAGCTCACCAGGCCAGCTCACCTACAATGAGCAGTTCTTC. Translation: CASSPGQLTYNEQFF.

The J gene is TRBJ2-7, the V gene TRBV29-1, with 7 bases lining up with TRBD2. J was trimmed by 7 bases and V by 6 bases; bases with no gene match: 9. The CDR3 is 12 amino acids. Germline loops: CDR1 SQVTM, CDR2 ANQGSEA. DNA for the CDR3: TGCAGCGTCGGACTAGTCGCCAATGAGCAGTACTTC. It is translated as CSVGLVANEQYF.

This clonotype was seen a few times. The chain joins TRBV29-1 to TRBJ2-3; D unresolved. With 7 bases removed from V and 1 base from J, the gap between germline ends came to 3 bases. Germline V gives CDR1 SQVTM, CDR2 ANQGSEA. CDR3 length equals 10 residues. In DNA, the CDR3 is TGCAGCGAAGGCACAGATACGCAGTATTTT. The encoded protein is CSEGTDTQYF.

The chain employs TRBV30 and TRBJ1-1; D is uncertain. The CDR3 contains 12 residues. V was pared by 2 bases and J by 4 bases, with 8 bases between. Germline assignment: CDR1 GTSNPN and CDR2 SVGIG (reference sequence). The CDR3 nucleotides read TGTGCCTGGAGTCCGGGGATCACTGAAGCTTTCTTT. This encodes CAWSPGITEAFF.

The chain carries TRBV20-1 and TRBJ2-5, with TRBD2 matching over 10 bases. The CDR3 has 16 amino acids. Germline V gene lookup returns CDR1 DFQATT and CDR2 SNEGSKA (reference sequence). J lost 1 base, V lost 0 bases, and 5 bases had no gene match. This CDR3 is CSARDMASGSQETQYF. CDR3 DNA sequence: TGCAGTGCTAGAGATATGGCTAGCGGGAGCCAAGAGACCCAGTACTTC.

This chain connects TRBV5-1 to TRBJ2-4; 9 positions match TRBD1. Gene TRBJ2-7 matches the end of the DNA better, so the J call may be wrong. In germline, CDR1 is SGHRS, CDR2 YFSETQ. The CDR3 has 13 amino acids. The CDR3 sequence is CASRRQGEDEQYF. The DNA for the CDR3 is TGCGCCAGCAGACGACAGGGGGAAGACGAGCAGTACTTC.

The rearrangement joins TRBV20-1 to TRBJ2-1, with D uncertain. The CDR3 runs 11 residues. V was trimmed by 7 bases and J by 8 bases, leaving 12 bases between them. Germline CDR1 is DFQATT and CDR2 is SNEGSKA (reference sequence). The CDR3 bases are TGCAGTGTCACAGCCTGGGATGAGCAGTTCTTC. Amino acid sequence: CSVTAWDEQFF.

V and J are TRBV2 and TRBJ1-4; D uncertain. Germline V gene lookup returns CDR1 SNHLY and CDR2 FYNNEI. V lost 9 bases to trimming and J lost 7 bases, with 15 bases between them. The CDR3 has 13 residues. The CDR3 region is CARTTQLGEKLFF. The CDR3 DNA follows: TGTGCCAGGACGACACAGTTGGGTGAAAAACTGTTTTTT.

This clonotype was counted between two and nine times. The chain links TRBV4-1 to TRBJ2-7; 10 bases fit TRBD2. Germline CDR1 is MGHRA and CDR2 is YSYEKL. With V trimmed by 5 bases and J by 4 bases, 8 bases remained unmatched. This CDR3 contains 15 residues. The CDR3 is CASSSIASGGYEQYF. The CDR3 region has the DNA TGCGCCAGCAGCAGCATTGCTAGCGGGGGATACGAGCAGTACTTC.